The sequence of this T cell receptor beta chain was determined in a study of blood T cell repertoires in COVID-19. Study details: The origin of the acute and convalescent COVID-19 samples was the United States, Italy and Spain.

This CDR3 contains 16 residues. Per the germline V gene, CDR1 is KGHSH and CDR2 is LQKENI. V lost 2 bases to trimming and J lost 1 base; unmatched junction nucleotides: 4. Those enrolled, adults aged roughly 18 to 95 years, came from some 23 US areas. Cohort 3 donors were reported recovered after two negative PCRs, clearance, or symptom resolution. Using immunoSEQ multiplex PCR, the repertoire was profiled, and TCRdb retains in-frame clones only, with some absent. The sample lists 200,000 to 250,000 clones; 87% were seen once. Material for sequencing was PBMCs or T cells enriched from blood (not recorded which). V is TRBV18 and J is TRBJ2-5; 10 nucleotides align to TRBD2. The receptor comes from a man aged 25 to 40 who had recovered from COVID-19. The CDR3 spells CASSPSLAGVQETQYF. The CDR3, as DNA: TGTGCCAGCTCACCATCCCTAGCGGGGGTCCAAGAGACCCAGTACTTC.